The clone carrying this T cell receptor beta chain has ten or more counts. Its specificity is not known. This sample is drawn from a study of human T cells and chemical hapten exposure. The length of the CDR3 is 15 residues. Germline CDR1 is SEHNR and CDR2 is FQNEAQ (reference sequence). V dropped 4 bases and J dropped 5 bases, with 15 bases sitting between them. Via MiXCR, TCRdb re-called the RACE reads, giving one row per CDR3 protein. Among tens of thousands of distinct CDR3 sequences listed, around 4.5% were seen once. Noted time point: healthy volunteer bleed at 2 weeks. The total RNA was obtained from whole blood that was not fractionated. Study results and caveats: Sensitization with DPC brought no change to TCRs above 1 in 1000 in frequency.

The rearrangement joins TRBV7-9 to TRBJ2-1; tentative D call: TRBD2 (7 bases). Sequences were obtained from whole blood. This TCR came from a female donor in good health. Some clones in this sample may be carry-over from other donors' samples. The DNA for the CDR3 is TGTGCCAGCAGCTGGTGGGGGGGGGCCAACAATGAGCAGTTCTTC. Protein sequence: CASSWWGGANNEQFF.